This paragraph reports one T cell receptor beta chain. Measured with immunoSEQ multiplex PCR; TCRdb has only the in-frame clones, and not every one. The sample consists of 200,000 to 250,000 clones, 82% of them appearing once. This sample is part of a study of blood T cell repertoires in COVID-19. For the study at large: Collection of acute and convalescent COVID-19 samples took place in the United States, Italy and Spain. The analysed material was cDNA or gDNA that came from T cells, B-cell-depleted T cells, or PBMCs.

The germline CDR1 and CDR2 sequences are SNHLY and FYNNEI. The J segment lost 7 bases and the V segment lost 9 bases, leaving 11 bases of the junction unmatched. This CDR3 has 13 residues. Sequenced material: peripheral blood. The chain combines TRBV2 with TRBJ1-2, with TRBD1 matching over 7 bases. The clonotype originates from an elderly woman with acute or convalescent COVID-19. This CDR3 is CASTMGQISGYTF. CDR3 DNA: TGTGCCAGTACGATGGGACAGATCTCTGGCTACACCTTC.